This T cell receptor beta chain was found in a study of blood T cell repertoires in COVID-19. The junction had 16 bases not matched to a gene; V was cut back by 7 bases and J by 7 bases. Germline values: CDR1 GTSNPN, CDR2 SVGIG (reference sequence). This CDR3 comprises 16 residues. As handled by the study authors: Cell counts per sample came from amplifying reference gene primers. Assay: immunoSEQ multiplex PCR; the TCRdb copy retains only in-frame clones and omits some. V and J calls plus clone size are reproduced from that table; the DNA served to infer D and trimming. The repertoire consists of around 260,000 clones, with 86% occurring once and the leading ten covering approximately 3%.

Sequences were obtained from peripheral blood. V is TRBV30 and J is TRBJ1-3; 10 nucleotides agree with TRBD1. The clonotype was recovered from a woman aged 25 to 39 with active or convalescent COVID-19. The CDR3 DNA reads as TGTGCCTTCGACCGGGACAGGGGCCCCCTCAGTAACACCATATATTTT. Amino acids: CAFDRDRGPLSNTIYF.